These 32 T cell receptor beta chains were sequenced from one sample in a study of graft-versus-host responses after intestinal transplantation. No cognate antigen is known for these TCRs. TCRdb's copy holds only in-frame clones and misses some; the assay was immunoSEQ multiplex PCR. The sample includes approximately 60,000 clones, roughly 90% of them seen just once. The source was unstimulated CD8+ T cells sorted from spleen or lymph node cells, collected before transplant. These receptors all come from a human donor who was the organ donor for an intestinal transplant.

The CDR3 DNA follows: TGTGCCAGCAGCCAAGATCGAGGGCTTCTGGATGGCTACACCTTC. It yields the protein CASSQDRGLLDGYTF. The rearrangement joins TRBV14 to TRBJ1-2; D gene ambiguous. Germline loops: CDR1 SGHDN, CDR2 FVKESK. Trimming pared 0 bases from V and 6 bases from J, leaving 14 bases between. The length of the CDR3 is 15 residues.

The genes are TRBV10-3 and TRBJ2-7; D remains unclear. Germline V gives CDR1 ENHRY, CDR2 SYGVKD. The CDR3 covers 14 residues. V was shortened by 2 bases and J by 0 bases, with 8 bases between the two germline ends. CDR3 sequence (DNA): TGTGCCATCAGTGAGCAGGCGCCCTCCTACGAGCAGTACTTC. This encodes CAISEQAPSYEQYF.

The chain joins TRBV28 to TRBJ2-1, with D possibly TRBD1 on 6 matching bases. The CDR3 runs 15 residues. Germline CDR1 MDHEN, CDR2 SYDVKM. The V end was cut by 5 bases, the J end by 1 base, with 12 bases between. The CDR3 DNA follows: TGTGCCAGCAGTCAGACAGGCGTTTCCTACAATGAGCAGTTCTTC. Translating gives CASSQTGVSYNEQFF.

The rearrangement joins TRBV5-6 to TRBJ2-3, with D perhaps TRBD1 (6 bases). CDR3 size: 15 residues. Germline CDR1 is SGHDT and CDR2 is YYEEEE. Trimming stripped 2 bases from V and 0 bases from J, with 10 bases between. The CDR3 is CASSLGGTSTDTQYF. The CDR3 coding sequence is TGTGCCAGCAGCTTAGGGGGAACGAGCACAGATACGCAGTATTTT.

The chain links TRBV7-9 to TRBJ2-6; no clear D gene. This CDR3 is built from 19 residues. Per germline, CDR1 SEHNR and CDR2 FQNEAQ (reference sequence). Trimming left V 5 bases short and J 0 bases short, with 20 bases between. The CDR3 nucleotides read TGTGCCAGCAGCCCGAGTGCGAGAGATCCAAGCTCTGGGGCCAACGTCCTGACTTTC. Translated: CASSPSARDPSSGANVLTF.

The CDR3 DNA sequence: TGTGCCAGCAGCAAAGCCCAACTAAACACCGGGGAGCTGTTTTTT. Translated: CASSKAQLNTGELFF. This chain links TRBV21-1 with TRBJ2-2; the table calls TRBD2, which could not be checked here. TRBV21-1 is reported as a pseudogene. This CDR3 contains 15 residues.

The chain joins TRBV9 to TRBJ2-7; TRBD2 matches 9 bases. Germline trimming cut 1 base from V and 6 bases from J; bases unmatched to any gene: 14. Germline V gene sequence: CDR1 SGDLS, CDR2 YYNGEE. The CDR3 covers 17 residues. Here the CDR3 DNA reads TGTGCCAGCAGCGTAAACCCTAGCGGGGTCAGTTCACGCGAGCAGTACTTC. Its protein product is CASSVNPSGVSSREQYF.

The chain couples TRBV30 to TRBJ1-1; 7 bases fit TRBD1. The CDR3 contains 15 residues. Looked up from germline, CDR1 is GTSNPN and CDR2 is SVGIG (reference sequence). V lost 3 bases to trimming and J lost 3 bases; unmatched junction nucleotides: 10. Here the CDR3 reads CAWSHTRTGYTEAFF. CDR3 coding DNA: TGTGCCTGGAGCCATACCCGGACAGGATACACTGAAGCTTTCTTT.

V gene TRBV27 combines with J gene TRBJ1-5; D possibly corresponds to TRBD1 (5 bases). V was clipped by 6 bases and J by 6 bases, with 15 bases between them. The CDR3 extends over 14 amino acids. Germline V gives CDR1 MNHEY, CDR2 SMNVEV (reference sequence). CDR3 in amino acids: CASSKTLGAQPQHF. DNA of the CDR3: TGTGCCAGCAGCAAAACCCTAGGGGCTCAGCCCCAGCATTTT.

The V call is TRBV7-9, the J call TRBJ1-2; D is perhaps TRBD1 (6 bases). The germline V gene has CDR1 SEHNR and CDR2 FQNEAQ (reference sequence). V lost 1 base to trimming and J lost 5 bases, with 8 bases between them. CDR3 length equals 13 residues. In DNA, the CDR3 is TGTGCCAGCAGCTTAGGCAGGGGATATGGCTACACCTTC. Translation gives CASSLGRGYGYTF. Drawing the rest from reference TRBV7-9 and TRBJ1-2, the complete variable domain is DTGVSQNPRHKITKRGQNVTFRCDPISEHNRLYWYRQTLGQGPEFLTYFQNEAQLEKSRLLSDRFSAERPKGSFSTLEIQRTEQGDSAMYLCASSLGRGYGYTFGSGTRLTVV.

This clone was found once. The genes are TRBV29-1 and TRBJ2-7; D might be TRBD1 (5 bases). The CDR3 is 14 residues long. V lost 2 bases and J lost 0, with 11 bases in between. CDR1 is SQVTM, CDR2 ANQGSEA, per germline. As DNA, the CDR3 is TGCAGCGTTGAATCCCGACAGTCCTCCTACGAGCAGTACTTC. Translated, it gives CSVESRQSSYEQYF.

The chain couples TRBV7-9 to TRBJ2-7; D gene unclear. The CDR3 loop spans 14 amino acids. Germline CDR1 is SEHNR and CDR2 is FQNEAQ (reference sequence). Trimming left V 5 bases short and J 2 bases short, with 13 bases between. CDR3 sequence (DNA): TGTGCCAGCAGCCCCGACGGAGCCCCCTACGAGCAGTACTTC. Translating gives CASSPDGAPYEQYF.

The rearrangement joins TRBV28 to TRBJ2-5, with TRBD2 matching 8 bases. The ends lost 3 bases at V and 1 base at J; junction bases unmatched: 1. In germline, CDR1 is MDHEN, CDR2 SYDVKM. The CDR3 totals 14 residues. CDR3 sequence (DNA): TGTGCCAGCAGTTTTGCGGGGGGCCAAGAGACCCAGTACTTC. It specifies CASSFAGGQETQYF. The complete variable domain, with remaining parts taken from reference TRBV28 and TRBJ2-5, reads DVKVTQSSRYLVKRTGEKVFLECVQDMDHENMFWYRQDPGLGLRLIYFSYDVKMKEKGDIPEGYSVSREKKERFSLILESASTNQTSMYLCASSFAGGQETQYFGPGTRLLVL.

The CDR3 DNA reads as TGTGCCAGCAGTGAGCCGGGACAGATGGCTTTCTTT. It yields the protein CASSEPGQMAFF. The rearrangement uses TRBV25-1 and TRBJ1-1, with 7 bases aligning to TRBD1. J was trimmed by 11 bases and V by 3 bases; bases with no gene match: 6. Germline V gene data show CDR1 as MGHDK and CDR2 as SYGVNS. CDR3 length equals 12 residues.

The V and J genes are TRBV12-5 and TRBJ2-2; tentatively, D is TRBD2 (6 bases). This CDR3 contains 17 residues. Germline V CDR1 and CDR2: LGHNT, FRNRAP. V was trimmed by 2 bases and J by 3 bases, leaving 16 bases between them. Written as DNA, the CDR3 is TGTGCTAGTGGTTTGACGGTATCGGGGGAGGACACCGGGGAGCTGTTTTTT. Its translation is CASGLTVSGEDTGELFF.

J is TRBJ2-5 and V is TRBV13, with 12 positions matching TRBD1. CDR1 is PRHDT and CDR2 is FYEKMQ in the germline V gene (reference sequence). V lost 5 bases, J lost 5 bases, and 9 bases stayed unmatched. This CDR3 contains 16 residues. In nucleotides, the CDR3 is TGTGCCAGCAGCCACCTGGGACAGGGGGCTAGGGAGACCCAGTACTTC. Translated, it gives CASSHLGQGARETQYF.

For the CDR3, the DNA is TGTGCCAGTAGTATAGCTACCAGGGGGCAGTCCTACGAGCAGTACTTC. This gives the protein CASSIATRGQSYEQYF. The rearrangement links TRBV19 to TRBJ2-7, with TRBD1 identical over 8 bases. CDR1 is LNHDA and CDR2 is SQIVND in the germline V gene (reference sequence). V lost 1 base and J lost 1; bases outside the gene matches: 6. The CDR3 contains 16 residues.

This rearrangement joins TRBV27 to TRBJ2-5, with D possibly being TRBD2 (5 bases). The tail of the sequence fits TRBJ2-7 better, so the J call may be wrong. The CDR3 runs 15 residues. Germline V gene data show CDR1 as MNHEY and CDR2 as SMNVEV (reference sequence). The CDR3 coding sequence is TGTGCCAGCAGTCCGCGAGTCGGGGTTACCTACGAGCAGTACTTC. The encoded protein is CASSPRVGVTYEQYF.

This clone was recorded only once. The rearrangement links TRBV6-5 to TRBJ1-1, with D unresolved. V lost 2 bases and J 0 bases, leaving 10 bases between the germline ends. Germline lookup yields CDR1 MNHEY and CDR2 SVGAGI. This CDR3 region has 15 residues. The CDR3 loop is CASSYGFGMNTEAFF. CDR3 in DNA: TGTGCCAGCAGTTACGGTTTCGGGATGAACACTGAAGCTTTCTTT.

This clone was counted a few times. This chain links TRBV2 with TRBJ1-5; D may be TRBD1 (5 bases). Germline CDR1 and CDR2: SNHLY and FYNNEI. Trimming stripped 9 bases from V and 8 bases from J, with 20 bases between. This CDR3 contains 14 residues. The CDR3 DNA is TGTGCCAGTCACCCCGGACAAACGGGGGAGCCCCAGCATTTT. Its translation: CASHPGQTGEPQHF.

As concerns this clone: Other DNA sequences from this sample encode an identical CDR3 as well. The chain joins TRBV28 to TRBJ2-2, with 9 bases fitting TRBD2. The germline CDR1 and CDR2 sequences are MDHEN and SYDVKM. The trim removed 4 bases at V and 6 bases at J, leaving 9 bases unmatched. The CDR3 spans 16 residues. For the CDR3, the DNA is TGTGCCAGCAGTTGGCAGCGGGAGGTGTTGGCCGGGGAGCTGTTTTTT. Protein product: CASSWQREVLAGELFF.

The chain combines TRBV13 with TRBJ2-5; no firm D call. The germline V and J ends were trimmed by 3 bases and 5 bases, with 7 bases remaining between them. The CDR3 is 12 amino acids. The V gene's germline CDR1 is PRHDT and CDR2 FYEKMQ (reference sequence). This CDR3 is CASSFSLETQYF. CDR3 in DNA: TGTGCCAGCAGCTTTAGTTTGGAGACCCAGTACTTC.

This rearrangement joins TRBV27 to TRBJ1-1, with TRBD1 matching over 10 bases. The CDR3 covers 15 residues. The V gene end was trimmed by 0 bases and the J gene end by 5 bases; junction bases not matched to a gene: 3. Germline CDR1 and CDR2: MNHEY and SMNVEV (reference sequence). CDR3 loop: CASSLSGQGRTEAFF. The CDR3 DNA sequence: TGTGCCAGCAGTTTATCGGGACAGGGGAGGACTGAAGCTTTCTTT.

V gene TRBV9 combines with J gene TRBJ2-1, with TRBD2 matching 11 bases. This CDR3 comprises 18 residues. Germline V gene lookup returns CDR1 SGDLS and CDR2 YYNGEE. Trimming at V came to 3 bases and at J to 8 bases, leaving 16 bases not matched to a gene. DNA for the CDR3: TGTGCCAGCAGCGACCCGTTTGGAACTAGCGGGAGTATTCATGAGCAGTTCTTC. Encoded protein: CASSDPFGTSGSIHEQFF.

The chain recombines TRBV7-2 with TRBJ1-5, with 7 bases that match TRBD1. V trimming: 3 bases; J trimming: 7 bases; junction bases outside the gene matches: 12. Germline V CDR1 and CDR2: SGHTA, FQGNSA. The CDR3 runs 16 residues. CDR3 region: CASSFLREQGRQPQHF. Here the CDR3 DNA reads TGTGCCAGCAGCTTCCTGAGGGAACAGGGGCGGCAGCCCCAGCATTTT.

The chain has TRBV13 and TRBJ2-1; 10 bases are a match to TRBD1. Germline V CDR1 and CDR2: PRHDT, FYEKMQ (reference sequence). V trimming: 5 bases; J trimming: 8 bases; junction bases outside the gene matches: 3. This CDR3 is 13 amino acids long. This chain's CDR3 is CASSQTGGHEQFF. The DNA for the CDR3 is TGTGCCAGCAGCCAGACAGGGGGCCATGAGCAGTTCTTC.

The chain is built from TRBV5-1 and TRBJ2-1, with a tentative D call TRBD2 (6 bases). Trimming cost V 4 bases and J 8 bases, with 16 bases left between them. The CDR3 totals 14 residues. CDR1 is SGHRS, CDR2 YFSETQ, per germline. The CDR3 DNA reads as TGCGCCAGCAGCCCCTGGGGGGTAAACCATGAGCAGTTCTTC. Encoded protein: CASSPWGVNHEQFF.

This clone was seen once. The chain is built from TRBV7-9 and TRBJ2-1, with D possibly being TRBD2 (6 bases). Germline lookup yields CDR1 SEHNR and CDR2 FQNEAQ (reference sequence). This CDR3 contains 12 residues. The V and J ends lost 1 base and 13 bases respectively, with 11 bases between them. CDR3 sequence (DNA): TGTGCCAGCAGCTTAGACGGGCGGGATCAGTTCTTC. Residues: CASSLDGRDQFF.

CDR3 sequence reads: CAWSASAQLGETQYF. The CDR3 DNA reads as TGTGCCTGGAGTGCTAGCGCCCAACTAGGGGAGACCCAGTACTTC. The genes are TRBV30 and TRBJ2-5; TRBD2 is a possible D gene (6 bases). Germline V gene lookup returns CDR1 GTSNPN and CDR2 SVGIG (reference sequence). V lost 1 base and J lost 5, with 17 bases in between. The CDR3 sequence is 15 residues long.

The chain couples TRBV4-2 to TRBJ2-5; 9 nucleotides match TRBD2. This CDR3 has 16 amino acids. V lost 4 bases and J lost 5; bases outside the gene matches: 11. Germline-derived CDR1 and CDR2 are LGHNA and YNFKEQ. DNA for the CDR3: TGTGCCAGCAGCCCTCAAGCGGGAGGTACGGCGGAGACCCAGTACTTC. Translating it yields CASSPQAGGTAETQYF.

The J gene is TRBJ2-5, the V gene TRBV5-1, with D perhaps matching TRBD2 (6 bases). The J call could be wrong; TRBJ2-7 is a better fit for the DNA end. CDR1 SGHRS and CDR2 YFSETQ come from the germline V gene. This CDR3 is 15 amino acids long. CDR3 in DNA: TGCGCCAGCAGCCTTAGGGACTTGGGTCCCTACGAGCAGTACTTC. This codes for CASSLRDLGPYEQYF.

The chain links TRBV19 to TRBJ1-1, with 9 positions matching TRBD1. Germline loops: CDR1 LNHDA, CDR2 SQIVND (reference sequence). Trimming took 3 bases from V and 1 from J; bases not matched to a gene: 6. This CDR3 comprises 16 residues. CDR3 coding DNA: TGTGCCAGTAGTATCTGGACAGGGGACCCGAACACTGAAGCTTTCTTT. Its translation is CASSIWTGDPNTEAFF.